A few counts support the clone carrying this T cell receptor beta chain. A junction boundary mismatches the germline segment, possibly from a read error. The CDR3 is 15 residues long. Looked up from germline, CDR1 is SSHAT and CDR2 is FNYEAQ (reference sequence). Together with a sample-barcoded 5' primer, a J-beta primer mix was included in a second PCR lasting about 6 to 11 cycles. From the 5' RACE reads, TCRdb called clonotypes with MiXCR, one entry per CDR3 protein. The sample holds about 1.8 million distinct CDR3 sequences; roughly 52% are singletons and the top ten take roughly 2%. This sample was taken from a study of blood T cells in healthy people across ages. Across the whole study: About one barcoded TCR beta cDNA was captured per two T cells.

Sequencing input: blood. This receptor was obtained from a woman aged 40 to 50 in good health. The V and J genes are TRBV7-7 and TRBJ1-4, with D possibly TRBD1 on 6 matching bases. The CDR3 sequence is CASSHTGTLREKLFF. DNA for the CDR3: TGTGCTAGCAGCCATACAGGGACCCTACGAGAAAAACTGTTTTTT.